A selection of T cell receptor beta chains follows, all from one sample in a study of regulatory T cells in long-lasting Graves disease. From the multiplex PCR reads, TCRdb called clonotypes with MiXCR, one entry per CDR3 protein. The sample shows around 460,000 distinct CDR3 sequences, less than 25% of them seen only once. The material sequenced was peripheral blood mononuclear cells (PBMCs), taken when the disease was refractory, from a patient treated with antithyroid drugs. These receptors originate from a female donor with Graves disease. Both conserved end residues are part of each CDR3. Clone sizes are given selectively: once, few, many, or a class where the clone is expanded.

clone size,J gene,V gene,CDR3 protein
few,TRBJ2-6,TRBV27,CASSLWDNRALSGANVLTF
many,TRBJ1-1,TRBV19,CASSAGGSEAFF
NA,TRBJ1-4,TRBV12-3/TRBV12-4,CASRRGPSEKLFF
once,TRBJ1-1,TRBV28,CASSYLLNTEAFF
NA,TRBJ2-2,TRBV7-9,CASFKDRLNTGELFF
few,TRBJ1-4,TRBV29-1,CSVYTLREKLFF
few,TRBJ2-7,TRBV20-1,CSARSVADYEQYF
NA,TRBJ1-2,TRBV6-2/TRBV6-3,CASSYSSNYGYTF
many,TRBJ1-1,TRBV27,CASSQDRGGSEAFF
NA,TRBJ2-2,TRBV12-3/TRBV12-4,CASSILAGGRPGELFF
NA,TRBJ2-3,TRBV12-3/TRBV12-4,CASSPLAGFDPSTDTQYF
NA,TRBJ2-7,TRBV15,CATSRDGASLKQYF
few,TRBJ2-7,TRBV18,CASSPMRDDEQYF
NA,TRBJ1-1,TRBV7-8,CASSLRTTGGDTEAFF
many,TRBJ1-5,TRBV12-3/TRBV12-4,CASSSGTASNQPQHF
few,TRBJ2-2,TRBV7-3,CASSLNAGNTGELFF
NA,TRBJ2-5,TRBV30,CAWRLAGGPPETQYF
few,TRBJ2-6,TRBV20-1,CSAISRREPTGANVLTF
few,TRBJ2-5,TRBV6-1,CASRGSGPETQYF
few,TRBJ1-1,TRBV7-2,CASSRTGGGTEAFF
few,TRBJ1-5,TRBV28,CASSRTGNKPQHF
many,TRBJ1-2,TRBV28,CASSSSGQHGYTF
many,TRBJ2-7,TRBV12-3/TRBV12-4,CASTPRDSYEQYF
few,TRBJ1-3,TRBV11-2,CASSLVQGRGNTIYF
many,TRBJ2-5,TRBV7-2,CASSLSPGTAYQETQYF
NA,TRBJ2-2,TRBV19,CASSRDTLAGVYGELFF
NA,TRBJ1-5,TRBV27,CASSREAGNQPQHF
many,TRBJ1-2,TRBV5-1,CASSSTTGRNYGYTF
many,TRBJ1-1,TRBV28,CASSLDRAVPSLGTEAFF
NA,TRBJ2-3,TRBV11-3,CASQEYGPDTQYF
NA,TRBJ1-1,TRBV7-9,CASSSRGGGGNTEAFF
few,TRBJ2-2,TRBV5-1,CASSPGLAGVTGELFF
NA,TRBJ2-2,TRBV6-1,CASRSGTANTGELFF
many,TRBJ1-1,TRBV27,CASSLHFTTGTEAFF
NA,TRBJ1-1,TRBV9,CASSAIEGGTEAFF
NA,TRBJ1-2,TRBV5-1,CASSLALGAEYGYTF
many,TRBJ1-4,TRBV7-2,CASARTTNEKLFF
once,TRBJ2-7,TRBV11-3,CASSLGTGGIIYQYF
NA,TRBJ2-1,TRBV28,CASSFGSGRNDEQFF
few,TRBJ1-2,TRBV7-2,CASSPGVAGIANYGYTF
many,TRBJ2-7,TRBV7-2,CASSLGREGLGQYF
NA,TRBJ2-1,TRBV7-2,CASSPMDGDEQFF
NA,TRBJ2-1,TRBV6-1,CASTSGRGNEQFF
few,TRBJ2-5,TRBV20-1,CSARDPAGGSIKTQYF